The 8 T cell receptor beta chains listed next were all sequenced from one sample in a study of cytomegalovirus exposure and HLA in healthy donors. The study ran its PCR with 60 Vbeta and 13 Jbeta primers. TCRdb's table, derived via immunoSEQ multiplex PCR, lists solely in-frame clones and lacks some. The top ten clones hold 13% of a sample with 150,000 to 180,000 clones, 70% to 80% of them seen once. Sequenced material: PBMCs. All receptors come from a young man in good health and CMV-seropositive.

The chain carries TRBV14 and TRBJ2-7, with 8 bases aligning to TRBD1. CDR1 and CDR2 (germline): SGHDN, FVKESK. V lost 1 base and J lost 2; bases outside the gene matches: 4. There are 15 residues in the CDR3. The CDR3 DNA is TGTGCCAGCAGCCAAGCGACAGGGGTTCCCTACGAGCAGTACTTC. It specifies CASSQATGVPYEQYF. The full variable domain, with the rest looked up from reference TRBV14 and TRBJ2-7, is EAGVTQFPSHSVIEKGQTVTLRCDPISGHDNLYWYRRVMGKEIKFLLHFVKESKQDESGMPNNRFLAERTGGTYSTLKVQPAELEDSGVYFCASSQATGVPYEQYFGPGTRLTVT.

V gene TRBV9 combines with J gene TRBJ2-5; maybe TRBD2 (5 bases). CDR1 and CDR2 (germline): SGDLS, YYNGEE. The V end lost 0 bases, the J end lost 2 bases, and 14 bases lay between the germline ends. This CDR3 region has 16 residues. CDR3 sequence: CASSVDGRTQQETQYF. The CDR3 DNA is TGTGCCAGCAGCGTAGATGGCAGGACTCAACAAGAGACCCAGTACTTC.

V usage is TRBV6-5 and J usage is TRBJ2-2; 9 bases agree with TRBD1. The germline CDR1 and CDR2 sequences are MNHEY and SVGAGI. The length of the CDR3 is 15 residues. Trimming at V came to 5 bases and at J to 2 bases, leaving 3 bases not matched to a gene. CDR3 DNA sequence: TGTGCCAGCAGTCGACAGGGGGTCAACACCGGGGAGCTGTTTTTT. Its translation is CASSRQGVNTGELFF.

This chain joins TRBV6-1 and TRBJ1-5; the D is unclear. The CDR3 extends over 13 amino acids. CDR1 and CDR2 (germline): MNHNS, SASEGT. V dropped 2 bases and J dropped 5 bases, with 7 bases sitting between them. The CDR3 nucleotides are TGTGCCAGCAGTGAATCGCCGGATCAGCCCCAGCATTTT. It is translated as CASSESPDQPQHF.

This chain connects TRBV7-2 to TRBJ2-5; 10 bases line up with TRBD2. CDR3 size: 15 residues. Losses at the gene ends were 5 bases for V and 5 bases for J; bases not matched to a gene: 8. CDR1 SGHTA and CDR2 FQGNSA come from the germline V gene. CDR3 DNA sequence: TGTGCCAGCAGCCAACTAGCGGGACGTTACGAGACCCAGTACTTC. This sequence encodes CASSQLAGRYETQYF. Full variable domain (missing parts from reference TRBV7-2 and TRBJ2-5): GAGVSQSPSNKVTEKGKDVELRCDPISGHTALYWYRQSLGQGLEFLIYFQGNSAPDKSGLPSDRFSAERTGGSVSTLTIQRTQQEDSAVYLCASSQLAGRYETQYFGPGTRLLVL.

This rearrangement joins TRBV15 to TRBJ2-3, with no clear D. The CDR3 extends over 12 amino acids. V gave up 6 bases and J gave up 8 bases, with 12 bases separating them. The germline gives CDR1 LNHNV, CDR2 YYDKDF (reference sequence). The chain's CDR3 is CATRSDPSTQYF. CDR3 in DNA: TGTGCCACCAGGAGCGACCCGAGTACGCAGTATTTT.

The rearrangement uses TRBV11-2 and TRBJ2-7; 8 bases agree with TRBD1. The CDR3 is 14 residues long. V dropped 7 bases and J dropped 4; count of bases not matched to a gene: 9. CDR1 SGHAT and CDR2 FQNNGV come from the germline V gene. The CDR3 loop reads CASTPGQAEYEQYF. DNA for the CDR3: TGTGCCAGCACCCCGGGACAGGCTGAATACGAGCAGTACTTC.

The chain carries TRBV11-2 and TRBJ2-2; tentatively, D is TRBD1 (6 bases). This CDR3 has 16 residues. Germline V gene sequence: CDR1 SGHAT, CDR2 FQNNGV. V lost 0 bases and J 2 bases, leaving 10 bases between the germline ends. The CDR3 here is CASSLEDSLNTGELFF. The DNA of the CDR3 is TGTGCCAGCAGCTTAGAGGACAGTCTTAACACCGGGGAGCTGTTTTTT.